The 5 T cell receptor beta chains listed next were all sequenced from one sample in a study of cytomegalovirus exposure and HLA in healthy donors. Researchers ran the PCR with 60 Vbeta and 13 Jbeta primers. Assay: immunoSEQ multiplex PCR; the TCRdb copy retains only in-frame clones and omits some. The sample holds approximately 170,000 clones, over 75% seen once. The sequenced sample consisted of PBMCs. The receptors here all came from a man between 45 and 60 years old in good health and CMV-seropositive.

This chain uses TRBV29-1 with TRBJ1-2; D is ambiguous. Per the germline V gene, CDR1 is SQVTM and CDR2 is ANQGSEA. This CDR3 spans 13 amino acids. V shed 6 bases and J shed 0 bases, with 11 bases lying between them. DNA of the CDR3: TGCAGCGTACGACGGGATCCTAACTATGGCTACACCTTC. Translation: CSVRRDPNYGYTF.

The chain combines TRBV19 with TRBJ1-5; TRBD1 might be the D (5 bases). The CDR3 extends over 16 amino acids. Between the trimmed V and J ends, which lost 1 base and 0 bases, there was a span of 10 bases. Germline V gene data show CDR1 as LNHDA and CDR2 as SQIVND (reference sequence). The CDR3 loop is CASSIVQGYSNQPQHF. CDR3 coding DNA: TGTGCCAGTAGTATAGTGCAGGGTTATAGCAATCAGCCCCAGCATTTT. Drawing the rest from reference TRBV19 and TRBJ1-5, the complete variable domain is DGGITQSPKYLFRKEGQNVTLSCEQNLNHDAMYWYRQDPGQGLRLIYYSQIVNDFQKGDIAEGYSVSREKKESFPLTVTSAQKNPTAFYLCASSIVQGYSNQPQHFGDGTRLSIL.

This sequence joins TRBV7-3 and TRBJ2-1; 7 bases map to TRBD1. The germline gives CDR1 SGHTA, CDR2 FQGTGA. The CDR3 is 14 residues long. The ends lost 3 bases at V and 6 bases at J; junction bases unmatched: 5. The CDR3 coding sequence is TGTGCCAGCAGCTTCGCCACAGGGGCCAATGAGCAGTTCTTC. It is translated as CASSFATGANEQFF.

The CDR3 nucleotides are TGTGCCAGCAGTTTTGGGACAGGTCCGTATGGCTACACCTTC. It translates to CASSFGTGPYGYTF. This sequence joins TRBV5-8 and TRBJ1-2, with 8 bases aligning to TRBD1. Germline assignment: CDR1 SGHTS and CDR2 YDEGEE. The CDR3 has 14 residues. V trimming: 5 bases; J trimming: 5 bases; junction bases outside the gene matches: 8.

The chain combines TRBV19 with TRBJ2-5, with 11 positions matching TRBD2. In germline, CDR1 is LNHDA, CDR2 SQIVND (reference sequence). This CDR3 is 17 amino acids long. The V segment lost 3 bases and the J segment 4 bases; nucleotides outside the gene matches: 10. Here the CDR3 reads CASSIRASGGPGETQYF. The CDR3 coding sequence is TGTGCCAGTAGTATTAGGGCTAGCGGGGGGCCGGGAGAGACCCAGTACTTC. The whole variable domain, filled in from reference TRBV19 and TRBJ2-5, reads DGGITQSPKYLFRKEGQNVTLSCEQNLNHDAMYWYRQDPGQGLRLIYYSQIVNDFQKGDIAEGYSVSREKKESFPLTVTSAQKNPTAFYLCASSIRASGGPGETQYFGPGTRLLVL.